This T cell receptor (beta chain) was sequenced for a study of blood T cells in healthy people across ages. General study points: As age increased, TCR beta diversity per million T cells fell in a roughly linear fashion.

Each sample yielded at least 6 micrograms of PBMC total RNA. The CDR3 sequence is 15 residues long. Germline trimming cut 0 bases from V and 3 bases from J; bases unmatched to any gene: 8. Germline CDR1 and CDR2: DFQATT and SNEGSKA (reference sequence). This clonotype was recorded a few times. Its antigen is not known. The authors ran a second PCR of about 7 to 11 cycles using a sample-barcoded 5' primer and a J-beta primer mix. Every sample gave at least 2.5 million paired-end reads containing CDR3. TCRdb independently ran MiXCR on the 5' RACE reads; one entry per CDR3 protein. The data contain some 1,000,000 distinct CDR3 sequences, almost 25% of them seen just once; the ten biggest clones take up around 0.75%. The sample was also reused in another study, on T cells of mothers and their children.

The rearrangement joins TRBV20-1 to TRBJ2-7, with 7 bases that match TRBD2. The clonotype comes from a girl between 2 and 10 years old in good health. Source material: blood. The CDR3 loop reads CSAREVAGPLYEQYF. The CDR3 DNA sequence: TGCAGTGCTAGAGAGGTAGCGGGTCCGCTCTACGAGCAGTACTTC.